The subject of this entry is one T cell receptor (beta chain). Its antigen remains unknown. The repertoire was sequenced with immunoSEQ multiplex PCR; TCRdb's copy has only in-frame clones and lacks some. The sample has some 27,000 clones, about 82% seen once. The CDR3 loop spans 15 amino acids. V lost 2 bases to trimming and J lost 4 bases, with 11 bases between them. Germline V lookup: CDR1 KGHSH, CDR2 LQKENI. The source of the sample is a study of PD-1 blockade in classical Hodgkin lymphoma. Study outcomes and limitations: Those achieving complete response showed baseline diversity like newly diagnosed patients.

This sample's time point: cycle 4 day 1 (C4D1), after five to seven weeks of nivolumab. Autologous stem cell transplantation was followed by relapse in every patient, and brentuximab vedotin exposure varied. This sample comprised peripheral blood mononuclear cells (PBMCs), obtained before the fourth cycle of nivolumab. The chain joins TRBV18 to TRBJ1-4; D is unclear. The origin of this receptor is a human donor with classical Hodgkin lymphoma. CDR3 loop: CASSPARPNNEKLFF. The DNA for the CDR3 is TGTGCCAGCTCACCAGCTAGGCCGAATAATGAAAAACTGTTTTTT.